The clone carrying this T cell receptor (beta chain) turned up a few times. No antigen is known for it. Populations obtained by sorting all exceeded 95% purity. CDR1 LGHNA and CDR2 YNFKEQ come from the germline V gene. CDR3 size: 16 residues. Trimming cost V 5 bases and J 5 bases, with 21 bases left between them. The sequenced template was cDNA made from the entire isolated RNA. Using immunoSEQ multiplex PCR, the repertoire was profiled, and TCRdb retains in-frame clones only, with some absent. This table has about 150,000 clones, roughly 7.1% appearing once. This entry comes from a study of beta chain features in type 1 diabetes. Study background: In all, about 110 million sorted cells from all samples were analyzed.

Study-level findings and limits: Researchers report that Type 1 diabetes patients had moderately but significantly shorter TCRB CDR3s across all four CD4+ subsets. Reads derived from cDNA could over-represent cells showing high TCR expression. Insertions were fewer and deletions more numerous at VDJ junctions in type 1 diabetes patients.

The chain is built from TRBV4-2 and TRBJ2-5, with D tentatively TRBD2 (6 bases). What was sequenced was central memory CD4+ T cells from blood. The clonotype comes from a woman in her forties with type 1 diabetes. In DNA form, the CDR3 reads TGTGCCAGCAGCGTACGGGGAGCGGGCGCGGCGGAGACCCAGTACTTC. Translated: CASSVRGAGAAETQYF.